This T cell receptor (beta chain) was identified in a study of blood T cell repertoires in COVID-19. Study overall: COVID-19 samples, acute and convalescent, were from the United States, Italy and Spain. PBMCs, B-cell-depleted T cells, or T cells were the source of the cDNA or gDNA that made up the material.

Methods used by the authors: Counts of nucleated cells, estimated from reference gene primer amplification, were obtained. Assay: immunoSEQ multiplex PCR; the TCRdb copy retains only in-frame clones and omits some. D and trimming were read from the DNA, whereas the V and J calls and clone size are those reported in that table. In the table there are 350,000 to 400,000 clones, roughly 89% of which are singletons. The CDR3 consists of 14 residues. Germline V CDR1 and CDR2: SQVTM, ANQGSEA. J lost 1 base, V lost 4 bases, and 6 bases had no gene match. The chain joins TRBV29-1 to TRBJ2-5; the match to TRBD2 covers 7 bases. Sequencing was performed on peripheral blood. The receptor was derived from a man aged 18 to 30 with active or convalescent COVID-19. In nucleotides, the CDR3 is TGCAGCGTTGGGGGGGGAGGCGGCCAAGAGACCCAGTACTTC. Protein product: CSVGGGGGQETQYF.